What follows describes a single TCR beta chain. Its specificity is unknown. This sample stems from a study of a mutant IDH1 vaccine in newly diagnosed glioma. Turning to the study itself: Most had both radiotherapy and temozolomide beforehand; others had only one.

Study-level findings and limits: Of all patients, approximately 93% showed vaccine-induced immune responses.

Documented time point: week 47, end of study. Doses consisted of 300 ug of mutant IDH1 20-mer peptide each, paired with topical imiquimod. Scheduled for weeks 1, 3, 5, 7, 11, 15, 19 and 23, eight vaccinations were given to patients. Trimming removed 7 bases from V and 5 bases from J, with 18 bases in between. CDR3 size: 14 residues. From germline, CDR1 is SGHTS and CDR2 YDEGEE. Method: immunoSEQ multiplex PCR; TCRdb's copy keeps in-frame clones and lacks some. The table records tens of thousands of clones, 70% to 90% of them present only once. Sequenced material: PBMCs, taken from a glioma patient whose treatment included an IDH1 peptide vaccine. The chain uses TRBV5-8 and TRBJ2-5; perhaps TRBD2 as D (5 bases). This sequence was found in a middle-aged man with glioma. For the CDR3, the DNA is TGTGCCAGCCGCCCCGGGGTTGGCCGGGAGACCCAGTACTTC. Amino acids: CASRPGVGRETQYF.